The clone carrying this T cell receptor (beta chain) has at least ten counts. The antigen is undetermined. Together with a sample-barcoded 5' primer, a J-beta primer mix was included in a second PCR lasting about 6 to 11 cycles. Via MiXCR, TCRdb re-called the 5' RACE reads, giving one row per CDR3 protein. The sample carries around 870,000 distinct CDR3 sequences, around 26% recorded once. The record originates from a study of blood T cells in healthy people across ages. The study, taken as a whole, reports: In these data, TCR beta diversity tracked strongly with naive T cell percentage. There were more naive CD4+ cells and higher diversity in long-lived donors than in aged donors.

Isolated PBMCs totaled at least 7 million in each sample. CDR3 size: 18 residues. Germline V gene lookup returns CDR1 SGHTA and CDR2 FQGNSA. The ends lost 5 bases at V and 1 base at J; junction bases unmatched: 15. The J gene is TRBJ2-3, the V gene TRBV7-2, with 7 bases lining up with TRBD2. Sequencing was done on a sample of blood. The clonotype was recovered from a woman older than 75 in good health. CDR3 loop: CASSRAGSNPGGTDTQYF. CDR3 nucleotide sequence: TGTGCCAGCAGCCGAGCGGGATCTAACCCGGGGGGCACAGATACGCAGTATTTT.